What follows describes a single TCR beta chain. The antigen this receptor binds is unknown. There are no base qualities to consult, and no much larger clone falls within one base. The memory CD4+ T cell population was isolated based on a CD4+CD45RO+CD25- phenotype. Tregs, naive and memory CD4+ T cells from tumor, blood and ipsilateral draining lymph nodes of about five breast cancer patients underwent full-length TCR alpha and beta sequencing. Tumor tissue and lymph nodes obtained by ipsilateral axillary dissection were perfused with PBS, cut into small pieces and digested using collagenase I and hyaluronidase. Ficoll density gradient centrifugation was used to isolate mononuclear cells from lymph nodes or from more than 40 ml of peripheral blood. A purity exceeding 90% was confirmed by FACS for the sorted cell populations. Amplification of full-length TCR variable regions was done by 5' RACE PCR using constant-region reverse primers, and this step was followed by semi-nested PCR with Nested Universal Primer A. The ReliaPrep RNA Cell Miniprep System was used to extract total RNA, which was then reverse transcribed into 5'RACE-ready cDNA with the SMARTer RACE 5'/3' Kit. Multiplex adaptors were used to barcode the full-length TCR alpha and beta libraries, which were then sequenced on an Illumina MiSeq. The authors processed their data as follows. Sequencing data were pooled across the five patients for each of nine subset-tissue groups and compared by unsupervised clustering of TCR gene usage. The Morisita-Horn index, with shared sequences weighted by their contribution to each repertoire, was used to calculate repertoire similarity. TCRdb reworked the public reads: Q25 trimming with fastp, MiXCR clone assembly, productive beta chains retained. Records with the same CDR3 protein are collapsed into one entry carrying the most frequent genes and DNA. The V and J calls, along with clone size, are taken from TCRdb and not from the paper's own processing. The sample table contains about 41,000 distinct CDR3 sequences; only one count was recorded for less than 35% of them. The ten most abundant clones make up around 3.9% of the sample.

The sample originates from a study (dated by TCRdb to 2013 to 2016). Study-wide context: The study examined whether tumor-infiltrating Tregs in breast cancer are drawn from blood Tregs or arise in situ by conversion from other CD4+ T cell subsets. General study outcomes and caveats: The TCR gene usage of tumor memory CD4+ T cells clustered together with blood and lymph node memory CD4+ cells and with lymph node naive CD4+ cells. The TCR alpha and beta sequences of tumor-infiltrating Tregs showed the greatest overlap with tumor naive CD4+ T cells, followed by blood naive CD4+ T cells. Rather than covering whole repertoires, validation in the larger cohort was restricted to a single TCR beta V-J rearrangement.

V is clipped by 3 bases and J by 5 bases, and the sequence between their germline boundaries is 21 bases long. Counted from cysteine to phenylalanine, this CDR3 has 16 amino acids. The kept DNA is CDR3 alone, 48 bases in frame from the first base. The germline V gene specifies SGHRS as CDR1 and YFSETQ as CDR2. The V and J genes are TRBV5-1 and TRBJ2-7, with TRBD2 as a weak D call on 6 bases. Sequencing input: memory CD4+ T cells sorted from a lymph node. The intended sense of this specimen's cell subset or site label: memory CD4+ T cells, CD4+CD45RO+CD25-. This clonotype was sampled from a female donor with breast cancer. The nucleotides are TGCGCCAGCAGCTATAGCTCGTCGGAGGGCCTCAACGAGCAGTACTTC. It translates as CASSYSSSEGLNEQYF.